Each of the 21 T cell receptor beta chains below was sequenced from the same sample in a study of blood T cell repertoires in COVID-19. Assay used: immunoSEQ multiplex PCR; TCRdb lists only in-frame clones, some missing. The repertoire holds roughly 40,000 clones, with around 82% as singletons. Sequencing used peripheral blood. These receptors all stem from an elderly man with acute or convalescent COVID-19.

This rearrangement joins TRBV6-5 to TRBJ2-1, with TRBD2 matching over 8 bases. V lost 2 bases, J lost 8 bases, and 8 bases stayed unmatched. Germline V gene data show CDR1 as MNHEY and CDR2 as SVGAGI. The CDR3 runs 15 residues. The CDR3 coding sequence is TGTGCCAGCAGTTACGGGCTAGCGGGCTTCGATGAGCAGTTCTTC. As protein: CASSYGLAGFDEQFF.

The chain couples TRBV5-6 to TRBJ1-1; D not resolved. CDR1 is SGHDT and CDR2 is YYEEEE in the germline V gene. V dropped 3 bases and J dropped 1 base, with 10 bases sitting between them. CDR3 length equals 14 residues. In nucleotides, the CDR3 is TGTGCCAGCAGCTCGGACTGGAGGAACACTGAAGCTTTCTTT. Amino acids: CASSSDWRNTEAFF. Together with reference TRBV5-6 and TRBJ1-1, the CDR3 gives the full variable domain: DAGVTQSPTHLIKTRGQQVTLRCSPKSGHDTVSWYQQALGQGPQFIFQYYEEEERQRGNFPDRFSGHQFPNYSSELNVNALLLGDSALYLCASSSDWRNTEAFFGQGTRLTVV.

Only a few counts were recorded for this clone. The chain links TRBV19 to TRBJ2-3; D is uncertain. Trimming took off 5 bases at V and 2 bases at J, with 14 bases between the two ends. Per the germline V gene, CDR1 is LNHDA and CDR2 is SQIVND (reference sequence). The CDR3 totals 15 residues. The CDR3 reads CASSPLGQDTDTQYF. DNA of the CDR3: TGTGCCAGTAGTCCCTTGGGCCAGGACACAGATACGCAGTATTTT.

J is TRBJ2-3 and V is TRBV5-4, with no clear D. The CDR3 has 13 residues. Germline V gene sequence: CDR1 SGHNT, CDR2 YYREEE (reference sequence). Trimming took 4 bases from V and 8 from J, leaving 14 bases between them. The CDR3: CASSPSPRTTQYF. The CDR3 DNA follows: TGTGCCAGCAGCCCTTCGCCGAGAACTACGCAGTATTTT.

This chain connects TRBV11-2 to TRBJ2-5; 11 positions match TRBD2. In germline, CDR1 is SGHAT, CDR2 FQNNGV. The junction had 3 bases not matched to a gene; V was cut back by 3 bases and J by 3 bases. CDR3 length equals 15 residues. The chain's CDR3 is CASSLTSGDKETQYF. In DNA form, the CDR3 reads TGTGCCAGCAGCTTGACTAGCGGGGATAAAGAGACCCAGTACTTC.

The chain carries TRBV7-3 and TRBJ2-2; 8 positions agree with TRBD1. The CDR3 covers 16 residues. Losses at the gene ends were 5 bases for V and 8 bases for J; bases not matched to a gene: 13. Per the germline V gene, CDR1 is SGHTA and CDR2 is FQGTGA. The CDR3 sequence: CASSVLGTGTPGELFF. The CDR3 DNA reads TGTGCCAGCAGCGTGCTGGGGACAGGAACCCCAGGGGAGCTGTTTTTT.

The rearrangement links TRBV3-1 (or the pseudogene TRBV3-2) to TRBJ1-2, with TRBD1 matching over 9 bases. Unmatched junction bases numbered 2, after V lost 0 bases and J lost 3 bases. Germline loops: CDR1 LGHDT, CDR2 YNNKEL (reference sequence). The CDR3 extends over 15 amino acids. CDR3 DNA: TGTGCCAGCAGCCAAGATGACAGGGGGTACTATGGCTACACCTTC. It codes for CASSQDDRGYYGYTF.

The chain combines TRBV5-4 with TRBJ1-3; 7 nucleotides line up with TRBD1. Germline values: CDR1 SGHNT, CDR2 YYREEE (reference sequence). The CDR3 has 13 residues. The junction had 6 bases not matched to a gene; V was cut back by 8 bases and J by 4 bases. The CDR3 here is CARNGTEGNTIYF. CDR3 nucleotides: TGTGCCAGAAACGGGACAGAGGGAAACACCATATATTTT.

This chain connects TRBV5-6 to TRBJ2-6; 8 bases align to TRBD1. The CDR3 extends over 15 amino acids. With V trimmed by 5 bases and J by 2 bases, 3 bases remained unmatched. Germline CDR1 SGHDT, CDR2 YYEEEE. CDR3: CASSPTGAGANVLTF. CDR3 bases: TGTGCCAGCAGTCCGACAGGGGCTGGGGCCAACGTCCTGACTTTC.

This clone was observed a handful of times. The chain joins TRBV9 to TRBJ2-1; D remains unclear. Germline CDR1 SGDLS, CDR2 YYNGEE. Trimming shortened V by 4 bases and J by 9 bases, and 20 bases separated the two germline ends. This CDR3 spans 15 amino acids. This CDR3 reads CASSLRIGYGVEQFF. The CDR3 bases are TGTGCCAGCAGCCTGCGGATCGGATACGGTGTTGAGCAGTTCTTC.

The chain recombines TRBV5-1 with TRBJ1-1, with D possibly matching TRBD1 (6 bases). V lost 3 bases, J lost 1 base, and 16 bases lay in between. The CDR3 consists of 16 residues. Germline V lookup: CDR1 SGHRS, CDR2 YFSETQ. CDR3 sequence reads: CASSSPGHKRNTEAFF. As DNA, the CDR3 is TGCGCCAGCAGCTCCCCGGGACACAAGAGGAACACTGAAGCTTTCTTT.

V is TRBV3-1 (or the pseudogene TRBV3-2) and J is TRBJ1-2; the D is unclear. Germline loops: CDR1 LGHDT, CDR2 YNNKEL (reference sequence). The CDR3 loop spans 16 amino acids. Trimming stripped 6 bases from V and 1 base from J, with 18 bases between. The DNA of the CDR3 is TGTGCCAGCAGGCCGATTCACAGAAGTGGTAACTATGGCTACACCTTC. Protein product: CASRPIHRSGNYGYTF.

V is TRBV2 and J is TRBJ2-1, with TRBD2 identical over 10 bases. The CDR3 loop spans 15 amino acids. J lost 7 bases, V lost 7 bases, and 10 bases had no gene match. Per germline, CDR1 SNHLY and CDR2 FYNNEI. CDR3 protein: CASTQILAGSNEQFF. Written as DNA, the CDR3 is TGTGCCAGCACTCAAATACTAGCGGGATCAAATGAGCAGTTCTTC.

The chain has TRBV7-2 and TRBJ2-6, with 7 bases lining up with TRBD2. The germline gives CDR1 SGHTA, CDR2 FQGNSA. J gave up 4 bases and V 4 bases, and 4 bases lay outside the gene matches. This CDR3 has 15 amino acids. CDR3 region: CASSSPGLGANVLTF. Here the CDR3 DNA reads TGTGCCAGCAGCTCCCCGGGACTAGGGGCCAACGTCCTGACTTTC.

This chain links TRBV6-1 with TRBJ2-2, with D hard to call. V shed 3 bases and J shed 6 bases, with 5 bases lying between them. The CDR3 totals 12 residues. Germline V gene sequence: CDR1 MNHNS, CDR2 SASEGT. Here the CDR3 DNA reads TGTGCCAGCAGTGATCCTGCCGGGGAGCTGTTTTTT. It codes for CASSDPAGELFF.

This chain connects TRBV5-1 to TRBJ2-1; a weak D match, TRBD2 (6 bases). The CDR3 consists of 15 residues. Trimming cost V 4 bases and J 7 bases, with 18 bases left between them. Germline V gives CDR1 SGHRS, CDR2 YFSETQ. The CDR3 is CASSPSASRGNEQFF. In nucleotides, the CDR3 is TGCGCCAGCAGCCCCAGTGCCAGCCGGGGGAATGAGCAGTTCTTC.

The chain employs TRBV3-1 (or the pseudogene TRBV3-2) and TRBJ2-3; tentative D call: TRBD2 (7 bases). CDR3 length: 16 amino acids. Trimming shortened V by 4 bases and J by 2 bases, and 16 bases separated the two germline ends. The germline CDR1 and CDR2 sequences are LGHDT and YNNKEL (reference sequence). The CDR3 bases are TGTGCCAGCAGCCGTTTGGGCGGGGGCCCCACAGATACGCAGTATTTT. Translation gives CASSRLGGGPTDTQYF.

This chain connects TRBV2 to TRBJ1-5, with 11 bases lining up with TRBD1. This CDR3 region has 14 residues. CDR1 SNHLY and CDR2 FYNNEI come from the germline V gene. Trimming removed 3 bases from V and 9 bases from J; junction bases left unmatched: 4. The CDR3, as DNA: TGTGCCAGCAGTGAGGGACAGGGGGAAGCGCCCCAGCATTTT. It codes for CASSEGQGEAPQHF. The variable domain in full, with the rest retrieved from reference TRBV2 and TRBJ1-5, is EPEVTQTPSHQVTQMGQEVILRCVPISNHLYFYWYRQILGQKVEFLVSFYNNEISEKSEIFDDQFSVERPDGSNFTLKIRSTKLEDSAMYFCASSEGQGEAPQHFGDGTRLSIL.

The chain is built from TRBV7-2 and TRBJ1-2; D unresolved. V was cut by 4 bases and J by 0 bases, with 6 bases left in between. The V gene's germline CDR1 is SGHTA and CDR2 FQGNSA. The CDR3 is 13 amino acids. CDR3: CASSSAANYGYTF. The CDR3 DNA sequence: TGTGCCAGCAGCTCAGCCGCTAACTATGGCTACACCTTC.

This clone has only a few counts. The CDR3 here is CASSGRGPVRDTQYF. CDR3 nucleotide sequence: TGTGCCAGCAGTGGCAGGGGCCCCGTTAGGGATACGCAGTATTTT. The chain carries TRBV25-1 and TRBJ2-3; weak D call: TRBD1 (6 bases). Trimming stripped 4 bases from V and 6 bases from J, with 17 bases between. The CDR3 runs 15 residues. Germline V gene data show CDR1 as MGHDK and CDR2 as SYGVNS.

The V call is TRBV28, the J call TRBJ2-1, with TRBD2 identical over 13 bases. The CDR3 extends over 14 amino acids. Germline lookup yields CDR1 MDHEN and CDR2 SYDVKM. Trimming took 8 bases from V and 7 from J; bases not matched to a gene: 5. The DNA for the CDR3 is TGTGCCAGCTCAACTAGCGGGGGGGTGAATGAGCAGTTCTTC. The encoded protein is CASSTSGGVNEQFF.